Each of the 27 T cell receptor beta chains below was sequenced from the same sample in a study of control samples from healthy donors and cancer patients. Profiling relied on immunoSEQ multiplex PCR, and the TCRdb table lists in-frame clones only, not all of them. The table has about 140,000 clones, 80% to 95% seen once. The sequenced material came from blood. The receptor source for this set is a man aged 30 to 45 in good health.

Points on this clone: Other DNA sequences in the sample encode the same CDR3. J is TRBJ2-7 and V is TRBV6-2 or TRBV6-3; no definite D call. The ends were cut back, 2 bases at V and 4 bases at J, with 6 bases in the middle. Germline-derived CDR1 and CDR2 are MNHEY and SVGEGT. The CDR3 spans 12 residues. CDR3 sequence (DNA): TGTGCCAGCAGTTACAGGTATTACGAGCAGTACTTC. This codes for CASSYRYYEQYF.

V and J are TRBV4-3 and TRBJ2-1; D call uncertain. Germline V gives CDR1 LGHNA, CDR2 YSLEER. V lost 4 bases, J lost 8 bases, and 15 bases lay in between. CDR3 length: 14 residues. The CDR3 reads CASSLRHPEDEQFF. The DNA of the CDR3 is TGCGCCAGCAGCCTCAGGCATCCCGAGGATGAGCAGTTCTTC.

The CDR3 sequence is CASSLGPGNPSYEQYF. The CDR3 region has the DNA TGTGCCAGCAGCTTGGGTCCGGGCAACCCCTCCTACGAGCAGTACTTC. The rearrangement links TRBV5-4 to TRBJ2-7; D not certain. V lost 0 bases and J 0 bases, leaving 13 bases between the germline ends. The CDR3 sequence is 16 residues long. Germline V gene lookup returns CDR1 SGHNT and CDR2 YYREEE (reference sequence).

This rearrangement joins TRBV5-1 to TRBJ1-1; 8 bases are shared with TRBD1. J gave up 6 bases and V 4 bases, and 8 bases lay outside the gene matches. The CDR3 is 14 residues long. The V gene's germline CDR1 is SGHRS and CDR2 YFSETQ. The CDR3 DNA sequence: TGCGCCAGCAGCCCGGACAGGGTTGGCGCTGAAGCTTTCTTT. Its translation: CASSPDRVGAEAFF.

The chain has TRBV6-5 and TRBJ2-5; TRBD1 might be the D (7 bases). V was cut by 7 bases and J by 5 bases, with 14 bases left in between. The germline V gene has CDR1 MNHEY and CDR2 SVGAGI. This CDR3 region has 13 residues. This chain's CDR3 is CASTTGEVETQYF. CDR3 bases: TGTGCCAGCACTACAGGGGAGGTGGAGACCCAGTACTTC.

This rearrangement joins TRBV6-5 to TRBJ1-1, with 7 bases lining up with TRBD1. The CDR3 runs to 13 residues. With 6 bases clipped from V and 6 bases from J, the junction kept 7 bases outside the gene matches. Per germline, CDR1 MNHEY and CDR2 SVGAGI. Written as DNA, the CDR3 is TGTGCCAGCAGGGTTCAGGGGGGGGCTGAAGCTTTCTTT. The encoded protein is CASRVQGGAEAFF.

The DNA for the CDR3 is TGTGCCAGCAGTTACCCAAATAGCGGTGAGCAGTTCTTC. This codes for CASSYPNSGEQFF. The chain carries TRBV27 and TRBJ2-1, with D perhaps matching TRBD2 (6 bases). Germline assignment: CDR1 MNHEY and CDR2 SMNVEV (reference sequence). Trimming removed 4 bases from V and 9 bases from J, with 13 bases in between. The length of the CDR3 is 13 residues.

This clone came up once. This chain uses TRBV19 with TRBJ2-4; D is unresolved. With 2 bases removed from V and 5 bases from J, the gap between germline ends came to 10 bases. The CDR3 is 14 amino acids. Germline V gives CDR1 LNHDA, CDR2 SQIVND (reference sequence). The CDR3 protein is CASSIRTKENIQYF. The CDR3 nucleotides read TGTGCCAGTAGTATACGGACGAAAGAAAACATTCAGTACTTC. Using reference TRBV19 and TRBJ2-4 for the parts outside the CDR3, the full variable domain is DGGITQSPKYLFRKEGQNVTLSCEQNLNHDAMYWYRQDPGQGLRLIYYSQIVNDFQKGDIAEGYSVSREKKESFPLTVTSAQKNPTAFYLCASSIRTKENIQYFGAGTRLSVL.

DNA of the CDR3: TGTGCCAGCAGTGGGTTTGTCGGTACAGGGGCGTCCCTCTATGGCTACACCTTC. It encodes CASSGFVGTGASLYGYTF. The J gene is TRBJ1-2, the V gene TRBV2, with 7 bases identical to TRBD1. V dropped 4 bases and J dropped 4; count of bases not matched to a gene: 18. Per the germline V gene, CDR1 is SNHLY and CDR2 is FYNNEI. The CDR3 contains 18 residues.

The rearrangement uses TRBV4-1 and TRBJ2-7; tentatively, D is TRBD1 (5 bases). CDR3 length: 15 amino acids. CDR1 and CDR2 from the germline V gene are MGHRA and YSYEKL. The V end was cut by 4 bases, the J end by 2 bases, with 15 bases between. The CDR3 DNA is TGCGCCAGCAGCCGAGCAGACAGTGTTACCTACGAGCAGTACTTC. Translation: CASSRADSVTYEQYF.

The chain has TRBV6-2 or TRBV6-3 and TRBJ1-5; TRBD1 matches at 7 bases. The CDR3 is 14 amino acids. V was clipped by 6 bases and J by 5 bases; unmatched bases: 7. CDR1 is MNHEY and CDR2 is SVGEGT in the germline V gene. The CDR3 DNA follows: TGTGCCAGCAGCCCACGGGACAGTTATCAGCCCCAGCATTTT. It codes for CASSPRDSYQPQHF.

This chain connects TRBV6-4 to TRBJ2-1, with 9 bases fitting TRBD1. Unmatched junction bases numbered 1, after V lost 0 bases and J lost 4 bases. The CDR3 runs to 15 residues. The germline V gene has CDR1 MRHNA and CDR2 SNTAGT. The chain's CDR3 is CASSDSTGGYNEQFF. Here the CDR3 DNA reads TGTGCCAGCAGTGACTCGACAGGGGGTTACAATGAGCAGTTCTTC.

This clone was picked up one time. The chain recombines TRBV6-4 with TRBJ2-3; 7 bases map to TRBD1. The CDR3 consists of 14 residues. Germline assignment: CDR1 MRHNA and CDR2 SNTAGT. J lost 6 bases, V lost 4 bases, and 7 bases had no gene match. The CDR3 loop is CASSGAAGGDTQYF. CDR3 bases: TGTGCCAGCAGTGGAGCGGCAGGGGGTGATACGCAGTATTTT.

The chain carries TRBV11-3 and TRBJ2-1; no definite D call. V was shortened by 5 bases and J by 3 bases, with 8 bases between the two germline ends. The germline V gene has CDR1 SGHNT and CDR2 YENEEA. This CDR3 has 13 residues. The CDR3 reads CASSDRYYNEQFF. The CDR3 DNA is TGTGCCAGCAGCGATAGGTACTACAATGAGCAGTTCTTC.

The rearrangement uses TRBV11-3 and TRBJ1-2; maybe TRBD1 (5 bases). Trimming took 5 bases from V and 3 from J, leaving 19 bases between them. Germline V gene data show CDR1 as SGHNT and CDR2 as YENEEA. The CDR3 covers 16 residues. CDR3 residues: CASSQALWGGYYGYTF. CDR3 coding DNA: TGTGCCAGCAGCCAAGCCCTGTGGGGGGGTTACTATGGCTACACCTTC.

DNA for the CDR3: TGTGCCAGCAGCCTAGTGGGAAACACCATATATTTT. Protein product: CASSLVGNTIYF. The chain has TRBV14 and TRBJ1-3; D remains unclear. This CDR3 region has 12 residues. CDR1 and CDR2 (germline): SGHDN, FVKESK. The V and J ends lost 4 bases and 4 bases respectively, with 5 bases between them.

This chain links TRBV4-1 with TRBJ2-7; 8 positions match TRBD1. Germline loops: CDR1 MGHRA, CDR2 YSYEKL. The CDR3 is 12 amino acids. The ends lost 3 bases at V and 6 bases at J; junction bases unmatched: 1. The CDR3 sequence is CASSQGQVEQYF. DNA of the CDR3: TGCGCCAGCAGCCAGGGACAGGTCGAGCAGTACTTC.

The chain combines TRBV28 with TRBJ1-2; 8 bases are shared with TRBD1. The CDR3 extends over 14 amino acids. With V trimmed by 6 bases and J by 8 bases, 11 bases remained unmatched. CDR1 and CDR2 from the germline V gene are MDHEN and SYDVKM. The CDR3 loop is CASSKDRVSGGYTF. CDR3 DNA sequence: TGTGCCAGCAGCAAGGACAGGGTCTCCGGGGGCTACACCTTC.

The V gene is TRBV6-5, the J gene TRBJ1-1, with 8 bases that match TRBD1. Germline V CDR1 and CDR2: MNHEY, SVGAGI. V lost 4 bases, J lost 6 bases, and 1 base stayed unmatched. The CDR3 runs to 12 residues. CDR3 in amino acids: CASSLTGAEAFF. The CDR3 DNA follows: TGTGCCAGCAGTTTGACAGGGGCTGAAGCTTTCTTT.

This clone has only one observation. The chain's CDR3 is CASSPKGRDRGVHEQFF. The CDR3 coding sequence is TGCGCCAGCAGCCCAAAAGGTCGGGACAGGGGAGTCCATGAGCAGTTCTTC. The chain couples TRBV4-3 to TRBJ2-1, with TRBD1 identical over 10 bases. V was clipped by 4 bases and J by 8 bases; unmatched bases: 14. Germline values: CDR1 LGHNA, CDR2 YSLEER. The CDR3 covers 17 residues.

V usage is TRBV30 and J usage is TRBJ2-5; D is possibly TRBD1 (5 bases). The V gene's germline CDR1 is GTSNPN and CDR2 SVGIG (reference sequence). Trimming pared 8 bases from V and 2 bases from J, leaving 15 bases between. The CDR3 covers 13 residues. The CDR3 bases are TGTGCCCCGGTGACAGATAGACAAGAGACCCAGTACTTC. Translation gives CAPVTDRQETQYF.

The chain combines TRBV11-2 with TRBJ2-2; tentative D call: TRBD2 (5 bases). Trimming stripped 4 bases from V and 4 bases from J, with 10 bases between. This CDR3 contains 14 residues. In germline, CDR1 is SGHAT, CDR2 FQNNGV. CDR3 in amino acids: CASSSDRGTGELFF. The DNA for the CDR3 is TGTGCCAGCAGCTCCGACCGGGGCACCGGGGAGCTGTTTTTT.

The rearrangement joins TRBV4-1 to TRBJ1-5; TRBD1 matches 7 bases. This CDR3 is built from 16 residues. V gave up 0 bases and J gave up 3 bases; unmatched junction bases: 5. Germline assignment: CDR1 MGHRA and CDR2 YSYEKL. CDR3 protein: CASSQESGTDNQPQHF. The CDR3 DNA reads TGCGCCAGCAGCCAAGAGTCTGGGACAGACAATCAGCCCCAGCATTTT.

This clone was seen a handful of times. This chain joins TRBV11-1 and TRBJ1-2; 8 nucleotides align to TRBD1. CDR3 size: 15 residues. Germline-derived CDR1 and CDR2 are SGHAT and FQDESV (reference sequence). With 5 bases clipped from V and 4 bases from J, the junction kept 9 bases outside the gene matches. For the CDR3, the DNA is TGTGCCAGCAGCCCCACAGGGGGATGGAGCTATGGCTACACCTTC. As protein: CASSPTGGWSYGYTF.

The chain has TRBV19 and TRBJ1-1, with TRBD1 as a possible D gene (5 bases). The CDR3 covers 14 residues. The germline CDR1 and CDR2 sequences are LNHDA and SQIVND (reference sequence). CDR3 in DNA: TGTGCAGCCCGGAATCGGGGGATGAACACTGAAGCTTTCTTT. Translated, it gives CAARNRGMNTEAFF.

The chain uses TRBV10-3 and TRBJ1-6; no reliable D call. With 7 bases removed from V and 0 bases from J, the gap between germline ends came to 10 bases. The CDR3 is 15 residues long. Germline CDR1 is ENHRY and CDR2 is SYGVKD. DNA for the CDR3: TGTGCCATCAAGAGTAACAGCTCCTATAATTCACCCCTCCACTTT. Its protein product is CAIKSNSSYNSPLHF.

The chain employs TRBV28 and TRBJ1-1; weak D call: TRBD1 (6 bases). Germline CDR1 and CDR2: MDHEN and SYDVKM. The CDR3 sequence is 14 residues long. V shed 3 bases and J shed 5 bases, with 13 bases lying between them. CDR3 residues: CASSFSQGITEAFF. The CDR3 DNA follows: TGTGCCAGCAGTTTTAGTCAGGGGATAACTGAAGCTTTCTTT.